This TCR beta chain was identified during a study of beta chain features in type 1 diabetes. Study-wide context: The study found patients and healthy donors alike in age, gender and cell yields. Across every sample, about 110 million sorted cells were examined in total. The study, taken as a whole, reports: Any HLA type influence on TCRB rearrangement was left unresolved here. All four CD4+ subsets from Type 1 diabetes patients carried moderately but significantly shorter TCRB CDR3s. Fewer junction insertions and more nucleotide deletions appeared in type 1 diabetes patients.

This CDR3 spans 13 amino acids. Germline V gene lookup returns CDR1 LGHNA and CDR2 YNFKEQ. V lost 0 bases and J lost 1, with 4 bases in between. This clone has only a few counts. Antigen: not known. The same CDR3 also results from other DNA sequences found in this sample. Sequencing targeted expressed TCRB transcripts, as all isolated RNA had been reverse transcribed. Assay used: immunoSEQ multiplex PCR; TCRdb lists only in-frame clones, some missing. The sample yields about 130,000 clones, approximately 10% seen once. The sequenced sample consisted of central memory CD4+ T cells from blood. This receptor was obtained from a man aged 30-40 years with type 1 diabetes. The rearrangement joins TRBV4-2 to TRBJ2-7; unclear D gene. CDR3 protein: CASSQDRSYEQYF. CDR3 DNA sequence: TGTGCCAGCAGCCAAGACAGGTCCTACGAGCAGTACTTC.